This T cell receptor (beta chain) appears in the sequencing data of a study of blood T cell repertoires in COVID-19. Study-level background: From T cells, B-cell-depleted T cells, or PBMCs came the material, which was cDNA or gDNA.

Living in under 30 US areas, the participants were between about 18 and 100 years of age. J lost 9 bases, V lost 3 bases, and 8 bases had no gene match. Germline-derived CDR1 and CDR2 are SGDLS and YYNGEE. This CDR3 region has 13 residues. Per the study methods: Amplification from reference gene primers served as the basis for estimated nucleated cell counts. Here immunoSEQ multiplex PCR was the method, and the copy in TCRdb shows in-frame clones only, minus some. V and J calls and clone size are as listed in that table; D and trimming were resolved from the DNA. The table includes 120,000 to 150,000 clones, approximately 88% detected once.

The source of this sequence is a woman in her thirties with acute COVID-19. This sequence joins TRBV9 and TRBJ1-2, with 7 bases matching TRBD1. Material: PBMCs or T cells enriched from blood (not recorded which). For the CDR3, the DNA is TGTGCCAGCAGCGCCCGACAGGGAGACAGCTACACCTTC. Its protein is CASSARQGDSYTF.